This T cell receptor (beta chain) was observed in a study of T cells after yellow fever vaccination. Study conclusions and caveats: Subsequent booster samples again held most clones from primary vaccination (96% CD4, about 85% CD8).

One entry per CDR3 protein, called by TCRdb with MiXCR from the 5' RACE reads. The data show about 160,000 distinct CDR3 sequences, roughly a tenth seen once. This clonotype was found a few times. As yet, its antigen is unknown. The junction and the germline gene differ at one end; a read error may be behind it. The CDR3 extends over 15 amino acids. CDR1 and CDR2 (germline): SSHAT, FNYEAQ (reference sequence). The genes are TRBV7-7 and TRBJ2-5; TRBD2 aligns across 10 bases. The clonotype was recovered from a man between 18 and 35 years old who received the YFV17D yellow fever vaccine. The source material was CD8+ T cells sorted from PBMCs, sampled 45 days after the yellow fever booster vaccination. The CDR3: CASSLRTSGQETQYF. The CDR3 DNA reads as TGTGCTAGCAGCTTACGGACTAGCGGCCAAGAGACCCAGTACTTC. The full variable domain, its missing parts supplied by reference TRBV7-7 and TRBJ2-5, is GAGVSQSPRYKVTKRGQDVTLRCDPISSHATLYWYQQALGQGPEFLTYFNYEAQPDKSGLPSDRFSAERPEGSISTLTIQRTEQRDSAMYRCASSLRTSGQETQYFGPGTRLLVL.